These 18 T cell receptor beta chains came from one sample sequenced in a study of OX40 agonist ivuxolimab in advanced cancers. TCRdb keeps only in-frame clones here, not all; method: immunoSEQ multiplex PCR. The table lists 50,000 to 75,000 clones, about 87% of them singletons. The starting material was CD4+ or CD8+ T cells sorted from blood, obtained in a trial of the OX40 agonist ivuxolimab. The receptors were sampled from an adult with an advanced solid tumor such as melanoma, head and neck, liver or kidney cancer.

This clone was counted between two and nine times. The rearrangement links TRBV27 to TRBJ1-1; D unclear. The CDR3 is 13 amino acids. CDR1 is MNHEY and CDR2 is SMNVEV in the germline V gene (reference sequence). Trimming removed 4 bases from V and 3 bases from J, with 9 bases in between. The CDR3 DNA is TGTGCCAGCAGTTCCCCACTGGACACTGAAGCTTTCTTT. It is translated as CASSSPLDTEAFF.

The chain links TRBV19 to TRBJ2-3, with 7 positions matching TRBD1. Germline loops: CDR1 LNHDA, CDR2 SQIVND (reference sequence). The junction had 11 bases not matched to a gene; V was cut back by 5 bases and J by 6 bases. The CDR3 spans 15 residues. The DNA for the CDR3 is TGTGCCAGTAGTTCCGACAGGGTAAAAGCCGATACGCAGTATTTT. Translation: CASSSDRVKADTQYF.

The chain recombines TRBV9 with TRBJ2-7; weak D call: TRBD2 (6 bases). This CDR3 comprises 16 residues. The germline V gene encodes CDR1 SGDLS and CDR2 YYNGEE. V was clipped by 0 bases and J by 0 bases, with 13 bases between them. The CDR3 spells CASSVEPGVGSYEQYF. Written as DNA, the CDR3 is TGTGCCAGCAGCGTAGAGCCGGGAGTAGGCTCCTACGAGCAGTACTTC.

CDR3 nucleotides: TGTGCCAGCACTTATTTCGGCGGACAGCAAGAGACCCAGTACTTC. Residues: CASTYFGGQQETQYF. This sequence joins TRBV27 and TRBJ2-5, with a possible D match to TRBD1 (6 bases). The V end was cut by 7 bases, the J end by 2 bases, with 17 bases between. This CDR3 contains 15 residues. Germline V gene sequence: CDR1 MNHEY, CDR2 SMNVEV (reference sequence).

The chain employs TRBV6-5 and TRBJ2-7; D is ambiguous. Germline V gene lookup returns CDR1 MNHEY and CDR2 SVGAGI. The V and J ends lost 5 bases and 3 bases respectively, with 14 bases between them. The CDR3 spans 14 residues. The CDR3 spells CASSNTDGDYEQYF. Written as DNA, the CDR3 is TGTGCCAGCAGTAACACGGACGGAGACTACGAGCAGTACTTC.

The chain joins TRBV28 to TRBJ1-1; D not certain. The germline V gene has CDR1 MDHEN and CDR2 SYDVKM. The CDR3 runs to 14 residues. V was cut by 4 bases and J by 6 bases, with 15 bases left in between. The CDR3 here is CASSSLHERAEAFF. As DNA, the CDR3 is TGTGCCAGCAGTTCCCTCCACGAGAGGGCTGAAGCTTTCTTT.

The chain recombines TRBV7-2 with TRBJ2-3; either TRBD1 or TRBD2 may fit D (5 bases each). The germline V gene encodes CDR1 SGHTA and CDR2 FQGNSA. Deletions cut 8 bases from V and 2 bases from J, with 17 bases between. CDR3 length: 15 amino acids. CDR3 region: CASREGAYPTDTQYF. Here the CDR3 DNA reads TGTGCCAGCCGGGAAGGGGCCTATCCCACAGATACGCAGTATTTT.

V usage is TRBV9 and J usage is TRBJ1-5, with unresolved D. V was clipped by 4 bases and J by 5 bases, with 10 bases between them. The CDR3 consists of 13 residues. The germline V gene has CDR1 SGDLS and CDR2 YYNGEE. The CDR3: CASSLLFHQPQHF. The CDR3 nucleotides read TGTGCCAGCAGCCTTCTCTTTCATCAGCCCCAGCATTTT.

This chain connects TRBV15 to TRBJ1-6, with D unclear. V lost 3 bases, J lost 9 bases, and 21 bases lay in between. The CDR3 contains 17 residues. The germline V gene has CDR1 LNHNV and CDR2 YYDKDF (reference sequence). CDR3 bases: TGTGCCACCAGCAGTCCCGCCGAACATACCGGAATTTCACCCCTCCACTTT. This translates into CATSSPAEHTGISPLHF. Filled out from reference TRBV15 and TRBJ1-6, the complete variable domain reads DAMVIQNPRYQVTQFGKPVTLSCSQTLNHNVMYWYQQKSSQAPKLLFHYYDKDFNNEADTPDNFQSRRPNTSFCFLDIRSPGLGDTAMYLCATSSPAEHTGISPLHFGNGTRLTVT.

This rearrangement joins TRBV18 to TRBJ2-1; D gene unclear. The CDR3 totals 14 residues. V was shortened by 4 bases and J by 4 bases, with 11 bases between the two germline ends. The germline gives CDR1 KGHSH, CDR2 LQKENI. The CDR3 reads CASSLNNQYNEQFF. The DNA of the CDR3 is TGTGCCAGCTCACTAAATAACCAGTACAATGAGCAGTTCTTC. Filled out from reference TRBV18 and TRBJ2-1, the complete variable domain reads NAGVMQNPRHLVRRRGQEARLRCSPMKGHSHVYWYRQLPEEGLKFMVYLQKENIIDESGMPKERFSAEFPKEGPSILRIQQVVRGDSAAYFCASSLNNQYNEQFFGPGTRLTVL.

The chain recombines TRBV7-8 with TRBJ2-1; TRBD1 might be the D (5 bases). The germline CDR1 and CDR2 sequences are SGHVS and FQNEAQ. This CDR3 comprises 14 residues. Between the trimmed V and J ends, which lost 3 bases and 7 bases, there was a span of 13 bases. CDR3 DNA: TGTGCCAGCAGCTTCCAGGGTAATCTAAATGAGCAGTTCTTC. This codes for CASSFQGNLNEQFF.

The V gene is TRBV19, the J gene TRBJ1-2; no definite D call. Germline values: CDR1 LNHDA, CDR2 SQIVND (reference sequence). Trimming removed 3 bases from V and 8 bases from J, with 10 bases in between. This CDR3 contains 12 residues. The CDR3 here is CASSMAYKGYTF. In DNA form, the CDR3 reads TGTGCCAGTAGTATGGCTTACAAAGGCTACACCTTC.

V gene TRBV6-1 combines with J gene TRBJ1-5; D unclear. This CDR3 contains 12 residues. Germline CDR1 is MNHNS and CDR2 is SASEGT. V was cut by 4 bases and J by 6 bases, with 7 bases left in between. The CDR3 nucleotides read TGTGCCAGCAGTGTTACGGGTCAGCCCCAGCATTTT. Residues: CASSVTGQPQHF.

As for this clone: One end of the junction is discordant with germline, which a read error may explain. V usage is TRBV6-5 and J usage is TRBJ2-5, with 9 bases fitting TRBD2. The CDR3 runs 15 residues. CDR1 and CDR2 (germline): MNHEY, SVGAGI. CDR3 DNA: TGTGCCAGCAGTTACGCGACTAGCGGTCAAGGGACCCAGTACTTC. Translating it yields CASSYATSGQGTQYF.

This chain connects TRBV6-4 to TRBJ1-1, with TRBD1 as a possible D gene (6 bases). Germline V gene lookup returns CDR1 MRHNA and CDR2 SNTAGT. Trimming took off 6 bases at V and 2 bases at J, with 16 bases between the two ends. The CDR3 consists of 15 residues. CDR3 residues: CASRMDSGGNTEAFF. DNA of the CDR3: TGTGCCAGCAGGATGGACAGCGGGGGAAACACTGAAGCTTTCTTT.

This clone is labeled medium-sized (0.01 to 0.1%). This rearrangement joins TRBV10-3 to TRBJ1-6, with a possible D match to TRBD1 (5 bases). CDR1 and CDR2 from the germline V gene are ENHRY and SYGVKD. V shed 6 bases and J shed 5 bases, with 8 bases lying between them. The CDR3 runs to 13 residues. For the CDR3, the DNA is TGTGCCATCAGGGGGGACGATAATTCACCCCTCCACTTT. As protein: CAIRGDDNSPLHF.

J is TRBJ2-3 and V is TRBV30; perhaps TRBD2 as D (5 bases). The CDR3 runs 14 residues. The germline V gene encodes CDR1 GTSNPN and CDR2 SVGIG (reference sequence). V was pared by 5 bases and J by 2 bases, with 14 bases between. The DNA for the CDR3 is TGTGCCTGGGTAAGAGGAGGCTCCACAGATACGCAGTATTTT. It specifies CAWVRGGSTDTQYF.

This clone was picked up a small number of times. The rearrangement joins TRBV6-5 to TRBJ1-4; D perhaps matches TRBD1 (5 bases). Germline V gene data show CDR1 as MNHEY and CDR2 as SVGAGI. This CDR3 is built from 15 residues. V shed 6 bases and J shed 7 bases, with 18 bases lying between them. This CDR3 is CASSRGGVGSEKLFF. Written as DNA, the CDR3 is TGTGCCAGCAGCCGGGGCGGGGTAGGGTCTGAAAAACTGTTTTTT.